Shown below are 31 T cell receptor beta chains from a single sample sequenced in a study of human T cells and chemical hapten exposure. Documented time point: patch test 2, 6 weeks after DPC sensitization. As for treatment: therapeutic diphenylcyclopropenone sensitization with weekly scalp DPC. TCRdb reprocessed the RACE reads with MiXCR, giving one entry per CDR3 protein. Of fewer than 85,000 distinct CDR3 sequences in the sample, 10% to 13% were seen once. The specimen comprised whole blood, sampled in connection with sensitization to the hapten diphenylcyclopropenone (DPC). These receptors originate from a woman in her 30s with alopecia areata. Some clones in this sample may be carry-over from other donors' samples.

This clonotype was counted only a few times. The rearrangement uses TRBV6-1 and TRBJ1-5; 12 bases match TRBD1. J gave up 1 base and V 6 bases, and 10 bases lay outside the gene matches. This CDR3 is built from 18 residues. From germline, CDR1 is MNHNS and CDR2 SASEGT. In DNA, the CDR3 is TGTGCCAGCAGACCTATCGGGACAGGGGGCTTGAGCAATCAGCCCCAGCATTTT. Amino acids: CASRPIGTGGLSNQPQHF.

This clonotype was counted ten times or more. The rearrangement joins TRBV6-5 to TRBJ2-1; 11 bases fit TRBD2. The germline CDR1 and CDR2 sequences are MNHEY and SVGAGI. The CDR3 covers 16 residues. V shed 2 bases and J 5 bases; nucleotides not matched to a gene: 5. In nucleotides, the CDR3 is TGTGCCAGCAGTTACCTACCACTAGCGGGGGACAATGAGCAGTTCTTC. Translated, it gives CASSYLPLAGDNEQFF.

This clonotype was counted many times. The chain's CDR3 is CASWTSGRFEQYF. In DNA form, the CDR3 reads TGTGCCAGCTGGACTAGCGGGAGGTTCGAGCAGTACTTC. The gene calls are TRBV28 and TRBJ2-7, with 14 bases fitting TRBD2. V trimming: 8 bases; J trimming: 6 bases; junction bases outside the gene matches: 3. Germline assignment: CDR1 MDHEN and CDR2 SYDVKM. This CDR3 contains 13 residues.

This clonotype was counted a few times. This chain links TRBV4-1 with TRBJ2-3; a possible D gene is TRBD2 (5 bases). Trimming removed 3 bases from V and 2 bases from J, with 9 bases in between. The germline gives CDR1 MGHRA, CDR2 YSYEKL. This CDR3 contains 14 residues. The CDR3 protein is CASSHPGNTDTQYF. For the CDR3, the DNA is TGCGCCAGCAGCCATCCGGGGAACACAGATACGCAGTATTTT.

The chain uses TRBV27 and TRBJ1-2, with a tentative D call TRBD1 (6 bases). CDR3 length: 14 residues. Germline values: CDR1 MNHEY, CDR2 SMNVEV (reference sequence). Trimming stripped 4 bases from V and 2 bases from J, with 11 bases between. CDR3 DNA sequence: TGTGCCAGCAGTTCCACCGGACAGAACTATGGCTACACCTTC. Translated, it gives CASSSTGQNYGYTF.

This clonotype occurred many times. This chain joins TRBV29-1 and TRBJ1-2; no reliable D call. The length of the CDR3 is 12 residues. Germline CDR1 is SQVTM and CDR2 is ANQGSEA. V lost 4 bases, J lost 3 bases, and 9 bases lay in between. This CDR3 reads CSVVTSYYGYTF. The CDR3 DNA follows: TGCAGCGTTGTGACCTCCTACTATGGCTACACCTTC.

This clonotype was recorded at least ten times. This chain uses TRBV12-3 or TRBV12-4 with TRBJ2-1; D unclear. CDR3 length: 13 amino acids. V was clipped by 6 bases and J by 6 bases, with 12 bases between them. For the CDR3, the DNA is TGTGCCAGCAGGCCACCTGACGGCAATGAGCAGTTCTTC. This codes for CASRPPDGNEQFF.

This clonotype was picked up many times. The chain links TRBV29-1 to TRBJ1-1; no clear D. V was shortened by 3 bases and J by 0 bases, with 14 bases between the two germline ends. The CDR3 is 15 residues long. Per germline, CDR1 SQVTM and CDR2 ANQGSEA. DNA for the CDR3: TGCAGCGTTGAGGCGAAAAGGGTAGTGAACACTGAAGCTTTCTTT. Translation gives CSVEAKRVVNTEAFF.

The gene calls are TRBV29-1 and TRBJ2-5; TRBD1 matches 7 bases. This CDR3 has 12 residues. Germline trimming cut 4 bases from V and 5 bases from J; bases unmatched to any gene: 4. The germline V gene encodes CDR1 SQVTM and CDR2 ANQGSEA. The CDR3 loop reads CSVGTGAETQYF. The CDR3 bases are TGCAGCGTTGGCACAGGGGCCGAGACCCAGTACTTC.

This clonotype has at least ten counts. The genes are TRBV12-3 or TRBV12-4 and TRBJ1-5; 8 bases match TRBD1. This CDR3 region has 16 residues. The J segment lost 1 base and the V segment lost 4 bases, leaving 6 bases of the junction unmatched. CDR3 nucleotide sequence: TGTGCCAGCAGTTCGCGGACAGGGCCAAGCAATCAGCCCCAGCATTTT. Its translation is CASSSRTGPSNQPQHF.

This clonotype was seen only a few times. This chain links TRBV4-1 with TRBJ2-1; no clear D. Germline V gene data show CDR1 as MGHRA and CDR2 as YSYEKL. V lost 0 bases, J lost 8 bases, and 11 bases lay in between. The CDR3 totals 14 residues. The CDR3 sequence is CASSQEAAWYEQFF. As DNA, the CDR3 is TGCGCCAGCAGCCAAGAAGCTGCCTGGTATGAGCAGTTCTTC.

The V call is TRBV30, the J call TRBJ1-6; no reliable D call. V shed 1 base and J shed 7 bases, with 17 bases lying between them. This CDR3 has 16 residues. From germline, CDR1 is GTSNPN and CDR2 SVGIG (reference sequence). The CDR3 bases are TGTGCCTGGAGTGATATCCGGGGTCGGCCAAATTCACCCCTCCACTTT. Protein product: CAWSDIRGRPNSPLHF.

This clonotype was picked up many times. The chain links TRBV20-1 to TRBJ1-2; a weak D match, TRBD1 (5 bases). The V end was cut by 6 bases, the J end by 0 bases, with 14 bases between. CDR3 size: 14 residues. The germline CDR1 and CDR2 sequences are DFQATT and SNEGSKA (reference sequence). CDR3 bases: TGCAGTGCCAAGTCAGGGTCAGCTAACTATGGCTACACCTTC. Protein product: CSAKSGSANYGYTF.

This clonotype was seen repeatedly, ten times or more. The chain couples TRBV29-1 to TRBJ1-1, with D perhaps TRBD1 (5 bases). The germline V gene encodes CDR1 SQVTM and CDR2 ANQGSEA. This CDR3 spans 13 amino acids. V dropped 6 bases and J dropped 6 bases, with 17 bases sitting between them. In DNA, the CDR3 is TGCAGCGTGGTTAATCAGGGAAGAGCTGAAGCTTTCTTT. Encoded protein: CSVVNQGRAEAFF.

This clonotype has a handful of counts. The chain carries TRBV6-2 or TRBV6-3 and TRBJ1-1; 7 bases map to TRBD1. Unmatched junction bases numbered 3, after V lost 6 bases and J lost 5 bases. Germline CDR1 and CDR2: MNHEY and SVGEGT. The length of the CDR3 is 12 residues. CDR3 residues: CASSTQGTEAFF. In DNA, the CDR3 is TGTGCCAGCAGCACACAGGGGACTGAAGCTTTCTTT.

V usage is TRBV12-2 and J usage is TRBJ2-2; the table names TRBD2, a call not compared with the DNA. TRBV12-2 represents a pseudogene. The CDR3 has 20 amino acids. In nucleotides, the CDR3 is TGTGCAAGTCGCTTCAACTCGACTAGCGGTTACTACGAAAACACCGGGGAGCTGTTTTTT. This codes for CASRFNSTSGYYENTGELFF.

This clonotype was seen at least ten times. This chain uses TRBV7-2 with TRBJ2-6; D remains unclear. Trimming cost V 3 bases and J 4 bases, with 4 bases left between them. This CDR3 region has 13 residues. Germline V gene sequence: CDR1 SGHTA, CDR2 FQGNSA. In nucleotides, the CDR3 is TGTGCCAGCAGCTTTAAGGGGGCCAACGTCCTGACTTTC. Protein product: CASSFKGANVLTF.

The CDR3 DNA reads TGTGCCAGCAGTTACTCGACTGCAGGGCGGAATTCACCCCTCCACTTT. It yields the protein CASSYSTAGRNSPLHF. The V and J genes are TRBV6-6 and TRBJ1-6, with D possibly TRBD1 on 5 matching bases. The CDR3 length is 16 residues. CDR1 MNHNY and CDR2 SVGAGI come from the germline V gene (reference sequence). Trimming removed 0 bases at V and 7 bases at J, with 13 bases between.

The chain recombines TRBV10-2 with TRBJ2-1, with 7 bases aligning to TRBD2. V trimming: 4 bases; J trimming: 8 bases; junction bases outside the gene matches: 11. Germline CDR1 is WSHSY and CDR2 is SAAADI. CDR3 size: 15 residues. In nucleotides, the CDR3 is TGCGCCAGCAGTGGCTACGGGACTAAGGGCGATGAGCAGTTCTTC. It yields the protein CASSGYGTKGDEQFF.

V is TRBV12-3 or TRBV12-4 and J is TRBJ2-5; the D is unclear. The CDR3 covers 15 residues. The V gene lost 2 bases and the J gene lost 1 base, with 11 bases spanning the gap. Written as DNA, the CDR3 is TGTGCCAGCAGTTTATCCGAACCCACCCAAGAGACCCAGTACTTC. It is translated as CASSLSEPTQETQYF.

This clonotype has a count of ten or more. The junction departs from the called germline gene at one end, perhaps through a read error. The DNA for the CDR3 is TGTGCCAGCAGAGAAGAGACCCAGTACTTC. Residues: CASREETQYF. The chain recombines TRBV2 with TRBJ2-5, with D unresolved. The CDR3 runs to 10 residues. Germline CDR1 is SNHLY and CDR2 is FYNNEI.

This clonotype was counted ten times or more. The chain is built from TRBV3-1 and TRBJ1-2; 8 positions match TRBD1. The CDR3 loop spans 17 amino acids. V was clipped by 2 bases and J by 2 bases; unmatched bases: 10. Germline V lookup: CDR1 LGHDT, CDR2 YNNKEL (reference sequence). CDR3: CASSQLVPGQVNYGYTF. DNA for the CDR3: TGTGCCAGCAGCCAATTAGTCCCGGGACAGGTCAACTATGGCTACACCTTC.

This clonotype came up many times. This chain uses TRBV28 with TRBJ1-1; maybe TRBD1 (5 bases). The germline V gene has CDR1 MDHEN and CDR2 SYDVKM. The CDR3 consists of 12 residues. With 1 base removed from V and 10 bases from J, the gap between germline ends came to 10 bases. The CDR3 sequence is CASSLYQGRAFF. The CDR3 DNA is TGTGCCAGCAGTTTATACCAGGGAAGAGCTTTCTTT. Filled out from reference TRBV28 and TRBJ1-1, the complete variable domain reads DVKVTQSSRYLVKRTGEKVFLECVQDMDHENMFWYRQDPGLGLRLIYFSYDVKMKEKGDIPEGYSVSREKKERFSLILESASTNQTSMYLCASSLYQGRAFFGQGTRLTVV.

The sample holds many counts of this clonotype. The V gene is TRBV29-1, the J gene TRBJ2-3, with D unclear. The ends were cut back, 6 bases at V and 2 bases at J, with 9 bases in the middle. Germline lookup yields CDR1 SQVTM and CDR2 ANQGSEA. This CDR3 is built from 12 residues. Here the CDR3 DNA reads TGCAGCGTCCGACGGGCCACAGATACGCAGTATTTT. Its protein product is CSVRRATDTQYF.

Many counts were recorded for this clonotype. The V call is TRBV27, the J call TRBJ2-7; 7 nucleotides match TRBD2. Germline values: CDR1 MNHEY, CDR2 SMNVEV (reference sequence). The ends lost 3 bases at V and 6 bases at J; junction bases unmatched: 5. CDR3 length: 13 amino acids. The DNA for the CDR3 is TGTGCCAGCAGTTTTTCGACGGGGGGCGAGCAGTACTTC. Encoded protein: CASSFSTGGEQYF.

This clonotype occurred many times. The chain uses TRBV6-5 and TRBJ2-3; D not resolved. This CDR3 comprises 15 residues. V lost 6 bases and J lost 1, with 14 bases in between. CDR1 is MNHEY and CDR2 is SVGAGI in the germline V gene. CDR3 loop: CASSPTGTGTDTQYF. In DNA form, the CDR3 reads TGTGCCAGCAGCCCTACGGGCACTGGCACAGATACGCAGTATTTT.

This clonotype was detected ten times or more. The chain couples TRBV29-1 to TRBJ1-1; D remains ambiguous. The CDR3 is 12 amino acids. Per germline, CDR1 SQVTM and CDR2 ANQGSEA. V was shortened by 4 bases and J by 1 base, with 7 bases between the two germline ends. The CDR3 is CSVVPQNTEAFF. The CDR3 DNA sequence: TGCAGCGTTGTCCCCCAGAACACTGAAGCTTTCTTT.

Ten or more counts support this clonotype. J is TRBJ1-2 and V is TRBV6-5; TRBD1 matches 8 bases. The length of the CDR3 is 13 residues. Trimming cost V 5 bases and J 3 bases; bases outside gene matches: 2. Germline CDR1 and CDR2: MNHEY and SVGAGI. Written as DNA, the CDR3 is TGTGCCAGCAGTCGGGACAGGCACTATGGCTACACCTTC. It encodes CASSRDRHYGYTF.

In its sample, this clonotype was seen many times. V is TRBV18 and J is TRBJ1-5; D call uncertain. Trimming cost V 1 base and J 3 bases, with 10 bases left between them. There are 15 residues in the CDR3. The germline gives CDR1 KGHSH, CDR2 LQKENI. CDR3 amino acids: CASSPRDGTNQPQHF. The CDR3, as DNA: TGTGCCAGCTCACCACGAGATGGTACCAATCAGCCCCAGCATTTT.

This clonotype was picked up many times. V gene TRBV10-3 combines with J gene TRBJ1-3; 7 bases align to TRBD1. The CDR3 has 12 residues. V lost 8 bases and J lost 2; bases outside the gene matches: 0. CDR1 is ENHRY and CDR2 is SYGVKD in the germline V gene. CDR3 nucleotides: TGTGCCATCGGACAGGCTGGAAACACCATATATTTT. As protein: CAIGQAGNTIYF.

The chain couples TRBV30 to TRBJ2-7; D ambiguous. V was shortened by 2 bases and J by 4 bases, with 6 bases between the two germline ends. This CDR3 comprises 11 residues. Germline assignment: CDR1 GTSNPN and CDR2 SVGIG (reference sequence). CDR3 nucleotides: TGTGCCTGGAGTCTGGGATACGAGCAGTACTTC. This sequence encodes CAWSLGYEQYF.